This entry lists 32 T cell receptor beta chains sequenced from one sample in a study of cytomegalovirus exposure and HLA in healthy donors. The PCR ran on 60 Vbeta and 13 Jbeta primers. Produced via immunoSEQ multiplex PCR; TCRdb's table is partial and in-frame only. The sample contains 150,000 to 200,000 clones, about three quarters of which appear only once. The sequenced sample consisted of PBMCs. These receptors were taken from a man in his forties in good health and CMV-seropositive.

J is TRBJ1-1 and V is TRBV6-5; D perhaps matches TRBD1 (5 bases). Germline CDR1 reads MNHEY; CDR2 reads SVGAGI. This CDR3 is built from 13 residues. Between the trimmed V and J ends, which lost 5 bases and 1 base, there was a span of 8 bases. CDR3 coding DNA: TGTGCCAGCAGTACTCAGGGGAACACTGAAGCTTTCTTT. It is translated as CASSTQGNTEAFF.

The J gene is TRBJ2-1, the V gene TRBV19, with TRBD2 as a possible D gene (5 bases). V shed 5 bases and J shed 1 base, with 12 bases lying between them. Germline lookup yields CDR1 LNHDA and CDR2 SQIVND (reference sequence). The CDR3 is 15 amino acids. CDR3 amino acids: CASSVLRESYNEQFF. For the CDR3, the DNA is TGTGCCAGTAGTGTGTTGAGGGAATCCTACAATGAGCAGTTCTTC.

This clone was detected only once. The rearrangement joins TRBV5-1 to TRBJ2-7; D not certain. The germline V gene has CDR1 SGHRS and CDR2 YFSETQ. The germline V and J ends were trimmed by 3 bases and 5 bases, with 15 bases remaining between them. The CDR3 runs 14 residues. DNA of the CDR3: TGCGCCAGCAGCTATCAACGCTCGAACAACGAGCAGTACTTC. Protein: CASSYQRSNNEQYF.

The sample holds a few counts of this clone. The chain's CDR3 is CASSSDNEQFF. As DNA, the CDR3 is TGTGCCAGCAGCTCAGACAATGAGCAGTTCTTC. The V and J genes are TRBV28 and TRBJ2-1; no clear D. The CDR3 extends over 11 amino acids. Germline V gene data show CDR1 as MDHEN and CDR2 as SYDVKM. V lost 6 bases and J 5 bases, leaving 5 bases between the germline ends.

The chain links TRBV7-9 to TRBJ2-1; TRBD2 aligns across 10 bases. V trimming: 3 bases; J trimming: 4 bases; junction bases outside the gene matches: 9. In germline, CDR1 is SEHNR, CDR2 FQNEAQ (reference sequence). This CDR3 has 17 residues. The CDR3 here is CASSLSPGAGGYNEQFF. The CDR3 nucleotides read TGTGCCAGCAGCTTGTCCCCTGGAGCGGGGGGGTACAATGAGCAGTTCTTC.

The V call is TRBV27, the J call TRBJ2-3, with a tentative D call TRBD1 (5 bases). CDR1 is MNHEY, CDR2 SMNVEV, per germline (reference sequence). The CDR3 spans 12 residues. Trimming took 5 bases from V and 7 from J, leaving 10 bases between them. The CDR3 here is CASSPQGYTQYF. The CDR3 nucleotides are TGTGCCAGCAGTCCCCAGGGATATACGCAGTATTTT.

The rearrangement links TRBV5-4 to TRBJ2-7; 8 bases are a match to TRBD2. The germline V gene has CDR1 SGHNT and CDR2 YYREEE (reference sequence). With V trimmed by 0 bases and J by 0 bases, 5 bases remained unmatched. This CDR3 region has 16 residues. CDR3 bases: TGTGCCAGCAGCTTGGGGGTAGCGGGAAGCTCCTACGAGCAGTACTTC. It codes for CASSLGVAGSSYEQYF.

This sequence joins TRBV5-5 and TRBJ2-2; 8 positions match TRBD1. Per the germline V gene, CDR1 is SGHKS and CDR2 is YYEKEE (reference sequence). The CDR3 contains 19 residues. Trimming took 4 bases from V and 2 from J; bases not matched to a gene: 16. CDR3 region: CASSIGQGWVVANTGELFF. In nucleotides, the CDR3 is TGTGCCAGCAGCATAGGACAGGGATGGGTGGTGGCAAACACCGGGGAGCTGTTTTTT.

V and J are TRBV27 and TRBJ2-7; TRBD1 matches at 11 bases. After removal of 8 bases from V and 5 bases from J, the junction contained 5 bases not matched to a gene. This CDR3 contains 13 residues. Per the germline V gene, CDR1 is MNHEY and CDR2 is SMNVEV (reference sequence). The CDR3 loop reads CASSDRGQDEQYF. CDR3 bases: TGTGCCAGCTCGGACAGGGGGCAAGACGAGCAGTACTTC.

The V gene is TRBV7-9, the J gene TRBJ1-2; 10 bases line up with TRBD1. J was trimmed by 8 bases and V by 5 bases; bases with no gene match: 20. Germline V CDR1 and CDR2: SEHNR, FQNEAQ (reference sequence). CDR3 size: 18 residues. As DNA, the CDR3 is TGTGCCAGCAGCAAACCGGGACAGGGGTCCCCTTCGGGTCGGGGCTACACCTTC. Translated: CASSKPGQGSPSGRGYTF.

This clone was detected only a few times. This CDR3 reads CASSKEEGGVETQYF. The CDR3 DNA is TGTGCCAGCAGCAAAGAAGAAGGGGGCGTAGAGACCCAGTACTTC. The chain combines TRBV21-1 with TRBJ2-5; TRBD1, the table's D call, lacks a check against the DNA. TRBV21-1 is noted as a pseudogene. The CDR3 contains 15 residues.

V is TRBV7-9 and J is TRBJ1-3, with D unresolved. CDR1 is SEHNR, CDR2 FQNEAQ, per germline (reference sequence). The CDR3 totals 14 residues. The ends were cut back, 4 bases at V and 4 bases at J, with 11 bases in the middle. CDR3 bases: TGTGCCAGCAGCTCCCCACCCGGGGGAAACACCATATATTTT. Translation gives CASSSPPGGNTIYF. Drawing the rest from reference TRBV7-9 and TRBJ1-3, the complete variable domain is DTGVSQNPRHKITKRGQNVTFRCDPISEHNRLYWYRQTLGQGPEFLTYFQNEAQLEKSRLLSDRFSAERPKGSFSTLEIQRTEQGDSAMYLCASSSPPGGNTIYFGEGSWLTVV.

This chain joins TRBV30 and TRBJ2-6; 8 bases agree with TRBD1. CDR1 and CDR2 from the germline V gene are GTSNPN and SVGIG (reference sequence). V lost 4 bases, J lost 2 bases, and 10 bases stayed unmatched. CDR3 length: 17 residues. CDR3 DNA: TGTGCCTGGATTAGAGCGTCAGGGGGCGCTGGGGCCAACGTCCTGACTTTC. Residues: CAWIRASGGAGANVLTF.

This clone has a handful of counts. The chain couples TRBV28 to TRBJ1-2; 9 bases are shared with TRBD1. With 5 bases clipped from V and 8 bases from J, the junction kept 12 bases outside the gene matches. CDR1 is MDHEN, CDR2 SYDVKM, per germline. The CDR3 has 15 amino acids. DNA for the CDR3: TGTGCCAGCAGTCTCGCCCGGGACAGGGACGGCGGCTACACCTTC. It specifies CASSLARDRDGGYTF.

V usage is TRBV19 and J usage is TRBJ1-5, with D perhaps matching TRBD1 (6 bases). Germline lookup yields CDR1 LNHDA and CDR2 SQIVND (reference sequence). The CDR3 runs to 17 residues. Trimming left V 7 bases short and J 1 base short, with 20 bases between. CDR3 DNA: TGTGCCAGTACCTCAAACAGGGAAAGGGGAAGCAATCAGCCCCAGCATTTT. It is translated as CASTSNRERGSNQPQHF.

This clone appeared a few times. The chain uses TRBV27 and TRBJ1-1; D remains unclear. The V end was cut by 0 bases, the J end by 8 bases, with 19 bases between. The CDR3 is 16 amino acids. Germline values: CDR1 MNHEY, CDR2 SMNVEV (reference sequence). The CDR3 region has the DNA TGTGCCAGCAGTTTATCGTCGGCGGGAGCAAGTCGAGAAGCTTTCTTT. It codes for CASSLSSAGASREAFF.

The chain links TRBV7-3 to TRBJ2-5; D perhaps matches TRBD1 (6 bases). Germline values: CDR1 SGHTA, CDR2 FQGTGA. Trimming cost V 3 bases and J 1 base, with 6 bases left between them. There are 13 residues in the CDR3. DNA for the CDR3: TGTGCCAGCAGCTTGGGGGCCCAAGAGACCCAGTACTTC. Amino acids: CASSLGAQETQYF.

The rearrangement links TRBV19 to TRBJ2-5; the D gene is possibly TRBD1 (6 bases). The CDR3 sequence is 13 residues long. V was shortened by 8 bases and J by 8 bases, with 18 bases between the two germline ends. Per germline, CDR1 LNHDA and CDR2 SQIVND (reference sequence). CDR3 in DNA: TGTGCCAGTGGACAGATCCCCGGGCGTACCCAGTACTTC. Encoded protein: CASGQIPGRTQYF.

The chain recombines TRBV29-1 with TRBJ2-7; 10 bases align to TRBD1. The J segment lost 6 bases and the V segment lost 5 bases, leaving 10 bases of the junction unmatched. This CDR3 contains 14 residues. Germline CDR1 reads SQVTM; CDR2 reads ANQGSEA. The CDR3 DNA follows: TGCAGCGTTTCGAAGGGGACAGGGGTTAGCGAGCAGTACTTC. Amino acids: CSVSKGTGVSEQYF.

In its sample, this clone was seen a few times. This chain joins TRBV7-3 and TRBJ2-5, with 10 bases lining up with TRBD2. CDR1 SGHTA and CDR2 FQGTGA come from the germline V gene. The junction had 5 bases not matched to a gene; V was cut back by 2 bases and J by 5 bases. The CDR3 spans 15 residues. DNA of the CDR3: TGTGCCAGCAGCTTAGTTCGGACTAGCGGTGAGACCCAGTACTTC. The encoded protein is CASSLVRTSGETQYF.

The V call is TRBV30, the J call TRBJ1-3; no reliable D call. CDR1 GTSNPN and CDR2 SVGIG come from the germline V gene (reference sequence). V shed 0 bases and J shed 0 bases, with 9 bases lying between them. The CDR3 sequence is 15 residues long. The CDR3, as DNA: TGTGCCTGGAGTGTATCCAAGAGCTCTGGAAACACCATATATTTT. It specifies CAWSVSKSSGNTIYF.

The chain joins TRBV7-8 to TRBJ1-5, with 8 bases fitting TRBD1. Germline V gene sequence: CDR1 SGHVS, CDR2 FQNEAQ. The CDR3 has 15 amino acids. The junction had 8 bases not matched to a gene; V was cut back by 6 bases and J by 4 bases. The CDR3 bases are TGTGCCAGCAGACTTGGACAGGGTGCTAATCAGCCCCAGCATTTT. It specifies CASRLGQGANQPQHF.

In nucleotides, the CDR3 is TGTGCCAGCAGCCTCCGGGACTGGACCTACAATGAGCAGTTCTTC. Its protein is CASSLRDWTYNEQFF. The chain joins TRBV7-9 to TRBJ2-7; weak D call: TRBD2 (6 bases). The DNA end lines up better with TRBJ2-1; the J call may be wrong. The germline gives CDR1 SEHNR, CDR2 FQNEAQ (reference sequence). This CDR3 spans 15 amino acids.

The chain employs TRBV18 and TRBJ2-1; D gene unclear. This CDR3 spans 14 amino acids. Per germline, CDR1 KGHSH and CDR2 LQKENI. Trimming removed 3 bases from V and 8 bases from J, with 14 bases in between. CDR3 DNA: TGTGCCAGCTCACCCACCTATACTATAGATGAGCAGTTCTTC. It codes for CASSPTYTIDEQFF.

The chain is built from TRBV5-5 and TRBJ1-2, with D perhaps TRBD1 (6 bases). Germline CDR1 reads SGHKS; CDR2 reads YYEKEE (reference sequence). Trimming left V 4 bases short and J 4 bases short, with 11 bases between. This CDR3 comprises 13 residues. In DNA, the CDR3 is TGTGCCAGCAGCCCCCAGGGGATCTATGGCTACACCTTC. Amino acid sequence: CASSPQGIYGYTF. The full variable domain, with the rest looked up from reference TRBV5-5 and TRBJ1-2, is DAGVTQSPTHLIKTRGQQVTLRCSPISGHKSVSWYQQVLGQGPQFIFQYYEKEERGRGNFPDRFSARQFPNYSSELNVNALLLGDSALYLCASSPQGIYGYTFGSGTRLTVV.

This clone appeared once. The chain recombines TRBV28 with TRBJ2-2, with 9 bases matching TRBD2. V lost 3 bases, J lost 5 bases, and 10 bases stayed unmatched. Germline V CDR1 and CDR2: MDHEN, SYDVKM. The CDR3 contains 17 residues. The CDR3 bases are TGTGCCAGCAGTTTGGGCGGGAGGGCCCCCCGGACCGGGGAGCTGTTTTTT. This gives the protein CASSLGGRAPRTGELFF.

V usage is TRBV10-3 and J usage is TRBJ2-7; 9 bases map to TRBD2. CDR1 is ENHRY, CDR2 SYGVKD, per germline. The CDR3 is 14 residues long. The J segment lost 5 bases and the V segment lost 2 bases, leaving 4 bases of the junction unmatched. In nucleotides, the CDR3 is TGTGCCATCAGTGAGAGGGCGGGAGGGCACGAGCAGTACTTC. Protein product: CAISERAGGHEQYF.

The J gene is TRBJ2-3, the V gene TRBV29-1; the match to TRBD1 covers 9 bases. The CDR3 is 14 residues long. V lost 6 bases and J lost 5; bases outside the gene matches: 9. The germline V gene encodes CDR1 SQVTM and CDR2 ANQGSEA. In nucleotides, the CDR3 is TGCAGCGTGGGGGGACAGGGTTCAGGAGATACGCAGTATTTT. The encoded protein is CSVGGQGSGDTQYF.

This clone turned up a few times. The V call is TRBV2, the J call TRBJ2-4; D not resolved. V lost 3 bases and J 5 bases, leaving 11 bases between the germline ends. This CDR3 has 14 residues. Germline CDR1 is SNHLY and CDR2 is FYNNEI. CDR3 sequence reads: CASSDTAGQNIQYF. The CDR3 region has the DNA TGTGCCAGCAGTGATACGGCAGGCCAAAACATTCAGTACTTC.

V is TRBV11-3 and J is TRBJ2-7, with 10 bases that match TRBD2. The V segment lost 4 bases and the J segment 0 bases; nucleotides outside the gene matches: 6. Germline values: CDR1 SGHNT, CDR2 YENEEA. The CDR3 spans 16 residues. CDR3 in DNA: TGTGCCAGCAGCTCCGGACTAGCGGTGTACTCCTACGAGCAGTACTTC. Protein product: CASSSGLAVYSYEQYF.

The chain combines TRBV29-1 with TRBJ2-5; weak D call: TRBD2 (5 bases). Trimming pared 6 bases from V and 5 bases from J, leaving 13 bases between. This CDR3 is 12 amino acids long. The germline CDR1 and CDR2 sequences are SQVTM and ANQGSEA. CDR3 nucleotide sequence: TGCAGCGTGGATACTAGGGTGGAGACCCAGTACTTC. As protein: CSVDTRVETQYF.

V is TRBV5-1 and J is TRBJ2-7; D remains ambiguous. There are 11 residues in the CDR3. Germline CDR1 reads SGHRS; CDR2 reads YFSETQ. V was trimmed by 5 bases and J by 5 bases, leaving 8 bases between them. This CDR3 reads CASRLIDEQYF. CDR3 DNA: TGCGCCAGCAGGTTAATAGACGAGCAGTACTTC.